This TCR beta chain was retrieved from a study of PD-1 blockade in classical Hodgkin lymphoma. General observations from the study: Exclusion was applied to patients who started nivolumab under 1 year after ASCT. No one has yet defined what causes the repertoire differences, which may be disease activity or prior therapy. Diversity in CD4+ TCRs, unlike that measured in CD8+ TCRs, had risen significantly by C4D1.

The table came from immunoSEQ multiplex PCR; TCRdb's copy has only in-frame clones and leaves some out. The sample lists about 8,200 clones, approximately 86% seen once, with less than 25% in the top ten. Deletions cut 3 bases from V and 2 bases from J, with 10 bases between. This CDR3 has 14 residues. Germline V gene data show CDR1 as GTSNPN and CDR2 as SVGIG (reference sequence). Exposure to brentuximab vedotin varied, and each patient had relapsed following autologous stem cell transplantation. Thawed PBMCs were the source of CD8+ T cells, obtained through magnetic negative selection. Best overall response was complete response, partial response or progressive disease in these relapsed/refractory classical Hodgkin lymphoma patients. About this clone itself: Its specificity is not known.

This specimen consisted of CD8+ T cells from blood, obtained at baseline. V usage is TRBV30 and J usage is TRBJ2-2; D is possibly TRBD1 or TRBD2 (6 bases each). The TCR sequence derives from a human donor with classical Hodgkin lymphoma. The CDR3 is CAWRPGANTGELFF. DNA of the CDR3: TGTGCCTGGAGACCGGGGGCCAACACCGGGGAGCTGTTTTTT.